This TCR beta chain is from a study of blood T cell repertoires in COVID-19. Turning to the study itself: Donors in the United States, Italy and Spain gave samples during acute or convalescent COVID-19.

This clone has more than one count but fewer than ten. Germline values: CDR1 SGHVS, CDR2 FNYEAQ. V lost 5 bases and J lost 0; bases outside the gene matches: 6. There are 18 residues in the CDR3. Original processing methods: Amplification from reference gene primers served as the basis for estimated nucleated cell counts. Only in-frame clones appear in the TCRdb table, and some are missing; sequencing was by immunoSEQ multiplex PCR. D and trimming were read from the DNA, whereas the V and J calls and clone size are those reported in that table. The sample consists of approximately 250,000 clones, roughly 89% of them appearing once.

The sequenced sample was peripheral blood. The chain has TRBV7-6 and TRBJ2-1; 14 bases align to TRBD2. The receptor was isolated from a man younger than 45 who had recovered from COVID-19. The chain's CDR3 is CASSLGLAGAYSYNEQFF. CDR3 sequence (DNA): TGTGCCAGCAGCCTGGGACTAGCGGGGGCCTACTCCTACAATGAGCAGTTCTTC.